One sample yielded the 25 T cell receptor beta chains listed below, sequenced in a study of CD8+ T cells in alopecia areata. TCR sequencing used cDNA made by reverse transcription of extracted RNA. TCRdb's copy holds only in-frame clones and misses some; the assay was immunoSEQ multiplex PCR. This sample carries roughly 180,000 clones, 51% of them seen once, and the ten largest clones take around a tenth. Treatment noted: oral pan-JAK inhibitor, 5-10 mg twice daily. The material was CD8+ T cells sorted from blood, obtained around week 54, from a patient treated with tofacitinib. These receptors were collected from a human donor with alopecia areata.

This clone was seen more than once but under ten times. The chain combines TRBV29-1 with TRBJ1-2; possible D gene TRBD1, 5 bases. Between the trimmed V and J ends, which lost 4 bases and 2 bases, there was a span of 8 bases. The CDR3 totals 12 residues. The V gene's germline CDR1 is SQVTM and CDR2 ANQGSEA. The CDR3 DNA is TGCAGCGTTGCAGGGTCCAACTATGGCTACACCTTC. Its translation is CSVAGSNYGYTF.

In its sample, this clone was seen a few times. The chain joins TRBV19 to TRBJ1-2; TRBD1 is a possible D gene (6 bases). The germline V and J ends were trimmed by 3 bases and 9 bases, with 17 bases remaining between them. CDR1 is LNHDA, CDR2 SQIVND, per germline (reference sequence). The length of the CDR3 is 14 residues. The CDR3 here is CASSIARDTYSYTF. In DNA form, the CDR3 reads TGTGCCAGTAGTATTGCCAGGGACACTTATAGCTACACCTTC.

This clone is judged medium-sized. The rearrangement uses TRBV16 and TRBJ2-3; D unclear. In germline, CDR1 is KGHSY, CDR2 FQNENV. This CDR3 spans 12 amino acids. V was shortened by 6 bases and J by 5 bases, with 9 bases between the two germline ends. CDR3 nucleotides: TGTGCCAGCAGTCCGGATAGAGATACGCAGTATTTT. Residues: CASSPDRDTQYF. The entire variable domain, with the rest obtained from reference TRBV16 and TRBJ2-3, is as follows: GEEVAQTPKHLVRGEGQKAKLYCAPIKGHSYVFWYQQVLKNEFKFLISFQNENVFDETGMPKERFSAKCLPNSPCSLEIQATKLEDSAVYFCASSPDRDTQYFGPGTRLTVL.

A few counts support this clone. The chain employs TRBV7-2 and TRBJ2-5, with 9 bases lining up with TRBD1. The V gene end was trimmed by 1 base and the J gene end by 5 bases; junction bases not matched to a gene: 2. The CDR3 runs to 14 residues. Germline loops: CDR1 SGHTA, CDR2 FQGNSA. The CDR3 DNA reads TGTGCCAGCAGCTTAGACAGGGGGCCGGAGACCCAGTACTTC. Translated: CASSLDRGPETQYF.

The gene calls are TRBV6-6 and TRBJ1-4; D is uncertain. The CDR3 is made up of 15 amino acids. Germline V gene lookup returns CDR1 MNHNY and CDR2 SVGAGI (reference sequence). Trimming left V 8 bases short and J 0 bases short, with 13 bases between. CDR3: CASAGRPATNEKLFF. CDR3 nucleotide sequence: TGTGCCAGCGCCGGGAGACCAGCAACTAATGAAAAACTGTTTTTT.

This rearrangement joins TRBV5-6 to TRBJ1-1; possibly TRBD1 for D (6 bases). V lost 0 bases and J 4 bases, leaving 13 bases between the germline ends. Germline loops: CDR1 SGHDT, CDR2 YYEEEE. This CDR3 is 15 amino acids long. CDR3: CASSLVGEGVTEAFF. The CDR3 DNA is TGTGCCAGCAGCTTGGTAGGGGAGGGGGTCACTGAAGCTTTCTTT.

This clone is a singleton in its sample. The rearrangement links TRBV4-2 to TRBJ2-7; D call uncertain. The CDR3 has 12 residues. Per germline, CDR1 LGHNA and CDR2 YNFKEQ. V lost 1 base and J lost 1, with 2 bases in between. CDR3 nucleotides: TGTGCCAGCAGCCAAGGATCCTACGAGCAGTACTTC. Protein sequence: CASSQGSYEQYF.

The J gene is TRBJ1-5, the V gene TRBV27, with TRBD1 as a possible D gene (5 bases). The CDR3 is made up of 14 amino acids. The V end was cut by 5 bases, the J end by 4 bases, with 12 bases between. Germline CDR1 MNHEY, CDR2 SMNVEV (reference sequence). The CDR3 bases are TGTGCCAGCAGTCCCAACTCAGGGAATCAGCCCCAGCATTTT. Protein sequence: CASSPNSGNQPQHF.

The chain couples TRBV12-5 to TRBJ1-5; D is uncertain. The CDR3 has 11 residues. V was pared by 2 bases and J by 8 bases, with 4 bases between. Per germline, CDR1 LGHNT and CDR2 FRNRAP. CDR3 residues: CASGLYEPQHF. CDR3 DNA sequence: TGTGCTAGTGGTTTGTACGAGCCCCAGCATTTT.

At least ten counts were recorded for this clone. The rearrangement joins TRBV12-5 to TRBJ2-7; D not certain. This CDR3 contains 12 residues. Germline CDR1 is LGHNT and CDR2 is FRNRAP. The ends were cut back, 1 base at V and 2 bases at J, with 3 bases in the middle. CDR3 sequence reads: CASGLGPYEQYF. DNA of the CDR3: TGTGCTAGTGGTTTGGGACCCTACGAGCAGTACTTC.

V gene TRBV18 combines with J gene TRBJ1-1, with TRBD1 identical over 9 bases. Trimming removed 6 bases from V and 0 bases from J; junction bases left unmatched: 8. This CDR3 is built from 16 residues. In germline, CDR1 is KGHSH, CDR2 LQKENI. This chain's CDR3 is CASSPTGGTMNTEAFF. CDR3 nucleotides: TGTGCCAGCTCGCCAACAGGGGGCACGATGAACACTGAAGCTTTCTTT.

This clone has just a few counts. This rearrangement joins TRBV2 to TRBJ2-7; 7 nucleotides agree with TRBD1. The V and J ends lost 3 bases and 4 bases, in that order; junction bases with no gene match: 12. Looked up from germline, CDR1 is SNHLY and CDR2 is FYNNEI. The CDR3 totals 16 residues. CDR3 sequence (DNA): TGTGCCAGCAGTGACTCTTCCGACAGGGTGACGTACGAGCAGTACTTC. Amino acid sequence: CASSDSSDRVTYEQYF.

This clone was picked up one time. Other DNA sequences of this sample code for an identical CDR3. This chain joins TRBV27 and TRBJ1-6; no clear D gene. Trimming pared 6 bases from V and 3 bases from J, leaving 6 bases between. Germline loops: CDR1 MNHEY, CDR2 SMNVEV (reference sequence). This CDR3 is 13 amino acids long. Written as DNA, the CDR3 is TGTGCCAGCAGCAGCAACTATAATTCACCCCTCCACTTT. Translation gives CASSSNYNSPLHF.

The chain links TRBV6-5 to TRBJ1-1, with D possibly being TRBD1 (5 bases). With 6 bases removed from V and 0 bases from J, the gap between germline ends came to 14 bases. The CDR3 contains 15 residues. Germline V gene data show CDR1 as MNHEY and CDR2 as SVGAGI. In DNA form, the CDR3 reads TGTGCCAGCAGACTAGGACATCCTGTGAACACTGAAGCTTTCTTT. Translating gives CASRLGHPVNTEAFF.

V usage is TRBV7-2 and J usage is TRBJ2-7; 9 bases map to TRBD1. V was clipped by 0 bases and J by 5 bases; unmatched bases: 5. This CDR3 has 15 residues. CDR1 is SGHTA, CDR2 FQGNSA, per germline. CDR3 nucleotides: TGTGCCAGCAGCTTAGCGCACAGGGGGCTTGACGAGCAGTACTTC. It is translated as CASSLAHRGLDEQYF.

This chain links TRBV14 with TRBJ1-6; D gene unclear. Germline lookup yields CDR1 SGHDN and CDR2 FVKESK. CDR3 length: 16 residues. V lost 2 bases to trimming and J lost 4 bases, with 12 bases between them. The CDR3 reads CASSQSNRIYNSPLHF. DNA of the CDR3: TGTGCCAGCAGCCAAAGCAATCGGATTTATAATTCACCCCTCCACTTT. The full variable domain, with the rest looked up from reference TRBV14 and TRBJ1-6, is EAGVTQFPSHSVIEKGQTVTLRCDPISGHDNLYWYRRVMGKEIKFLLHFVKESKQDESGMPNNRFLAERTGGTYSTLKVQPAELEDSGVYFCASSQSNRIYNSPLHFGNGTRLTVT.

Written as DNA, the CDR3 is TGCGCCAGCAGGGACCGGGACTATGGCCACGAGCAGTACTTC. Translating gives CASRDRDYGHEQYF. The V call is TRBV5-1, the J call TRBJ2-7; TRBD2 agrees at 7 bases. The ends lost 5 bases at V and 5 bases at J; junction bases unmatched: 10. Germline V CDR1 and CDR2: SGHRS, YFSETQ. The CDR3 has 14 amino acids.

This clone came up a few times. The chain has TRBV19 and TRBJ2-7; D unresolved. The V end lost 3 bases, the J end lost 2 bases, and 11 bases lay between the germline ends. The CDR3 contains 14 residues. The germline CDR1 and CDR2 sequences are LNHDA and SQIVND (reference sequence). The CDR3 nucleotides read TGTGCCAGTAGTATCCAGGCATCACCCTACGAGCAGTACTTC. It is translated as CASSIQASPYEQYF.

The rearrangement uses TRBV2 and TRBJ1-2, with D possibly being TRBD1 (5 bases). Germline V gene sequence: CDR1 SNHLY, CDR2 FYNNEI. The CDR3 totals 15 residues. Trimming removed 1 base at V and 1 base at J, with 10 bases between. DNA of the CDR3: TGTGCCAGCAGTGAAGGACAGATGATTAACTATGGCTACACCTTC. Amino acid sequence: CASSEGQMINYGYTF.

This clone turned up a few times. The genes are TRBV5-6 and TRBJ2-7; the match to TRBD2 covers 12 bases. The ends lost 4 bases at V and 2 bases at J; junction bases unmatched: 7. The length of the CDR3 is 16 residues. Germline CDR1 reads SGHDT; CDR2 reads YYEEEE. The CDR3 spells CASSAGTSGRPYEQYF. The DNA for the CDR3 is TGTGCCAGCAGCGCCGGGACTAGCGGGCGCCCCTACGAGCAGTACTTC. Variable domain in full (rest from reference TRBV5-6 and TRBJ2-7): DAGVTQSPTHLIKTRGQQVTLRCSPKSGHDTVSWYQQALGQGPQFIFQYYEEEERQRGNFPDRFSGHQFPNYSSELNVNALLLGDSALYLCASSAGTSGRPYEQYFGPGTRLTVT.

This sequence joins TRBV29-1 and TRBJ2-5; 7 bases map to TRBD2. Germline values: CDR1 SQVTM, CDR2 ANQGSEA. The length of the CDR3 is 13 residues. The V gene end was trimmed by 7 bases and the J gene end by 0 bases; junction bases not matched to a gene: 5. The DNA of the CDR3 is TGCAGCGCGTTGGCGGGGGACCAAGAGACCCAGTACTTC. It specifies CSALAGDQETQYF.

The chain joins TRBV5-6 to TRBJ1-5; D remains unclear. This CDR3 is built from 15 residues. V lost 0 bases and J lost 0, with 7 bases in between. CDR1 is SGHDT and CDR2 is YYEEEE in the germline V gene. The CDR3 coding sequence is TGTGCCAGCAGCTTGGGGGGATATAGCAATCAGCCCCAGCATTTT. Translated, it gives CASSLGGYSNQPQHF.

The chain has TRBV4-1 and TRBJ1-5, with D possibly being TRBD1 (6 bases). The V gene lost 0 bases and the J gene lost 4 bases, with 7 bases spanning the gap. Germline CDR1 MGHRA, CDR2 YSYEKL. There are 14 residues in the CDR3. This chain's CDR3 is CASSQEQGNQPQHF. As DNA, the CDR3 is TGCGCCAGCAGCCAAGAACAGGGTAATCAGCCCCAGCATTTT.

This chain links TRBV5-4 with TRBJ1-1, with 9 positions matching TRBD1. Germline CDR1 reads SGHNT; CDR2 reads YYREEE (reference sequence). This CDR3 spans 14 amino acids. V lost 4 bases to trimming and J lost 5 bases; unmatched junction nucleotides: 6. The CDR3 coding sequence is TGTGCCAGCAGCCGCCGACAGGGGGTTACTGAAGCTTTCTTT. It codes for CASSRRQGVTEAFF.

The chain links TRBV6-1 to TRBJ2-1, with 15 bases that match TRBD2. Trimming took 3 bases from V and 7 from J; bases not matched to a gene: 1. The CDR3 is made up of 15 amino acids. Germline V gives CDR1 MNHNS, CDR2 SASEGT. The CDR3 protein is CASSDGTSGGNEQFF. The CDR3 DNA sequence: TGTGCCAGCAGTGACGGGACTAGCGGGGGGAATGAGCAGTTCTTC.